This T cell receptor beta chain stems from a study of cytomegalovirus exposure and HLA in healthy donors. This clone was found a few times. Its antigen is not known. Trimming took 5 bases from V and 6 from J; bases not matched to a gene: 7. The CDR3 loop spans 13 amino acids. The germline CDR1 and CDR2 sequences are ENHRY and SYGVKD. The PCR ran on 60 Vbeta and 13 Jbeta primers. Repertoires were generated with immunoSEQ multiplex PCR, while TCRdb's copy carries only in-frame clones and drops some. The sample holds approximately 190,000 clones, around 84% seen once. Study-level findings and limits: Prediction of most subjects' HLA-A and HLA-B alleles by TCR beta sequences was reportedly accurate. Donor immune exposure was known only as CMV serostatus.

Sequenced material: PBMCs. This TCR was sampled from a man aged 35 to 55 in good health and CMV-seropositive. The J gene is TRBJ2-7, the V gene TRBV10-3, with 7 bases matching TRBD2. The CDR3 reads CAISLREGGEQYF. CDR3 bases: TGTGCCATCAGTTTGAGGGAGGGCGGCGAGCAGTACTTC.